A single sample is the source of the 20 T cell receptor beta chains below, sequenced in a study of blood T cell repertoires in COVID-19. Generated by immunoSEQ multiplex PCR, the TCRdb table keeps only in-frame clones and is missing some. The repertoire holds about 190,000 clones, with approximately 80% as singletons. The specimen was peripheral blood. All receptors come from a man in his fifties or sixties with acute or convalescent COVID-19.

The chain couples TRBV5-4 to TRBJ1-4, with a tentative D call TRBD1 (6 bases). V was cut by 3 bases and J by 7 bases, with 16 bases left in between. The CDR3 totals 15 residues. Germline V CDR1 and CDR2: SGHNT, YYREEE (reference sequence). CDR3 nucleotide sequence: TGTGCCAGCAGCTCGGGGGGCAGGGAGGGTGAAAAACTGTTTTTT. Translation gives CASSSGGREGEKLFF.

The chain recombines TRBV12-5 with TRBJ2-3, with D possibly being TRBD2 (5 bases). In germline, CDR1 is LGHNT, CDR2 FRNRAP. Trimming cost V 0 bases and J 3 bases, with 13 bases left between them. This CDR3 has 16 residues. CDR3: CASGLVQRTFTDTQYF. The CDR3 coding sequence is TGTGCTAGTGGTTTGGTGCAGAGGACTTTTACAGATACGCAGTATTTT.

The chain couples TRBV5-8 to TRBJ2-1; 11 bases fit TRBD2. The length of the CDR3 is 15 residues. The ends lost 5 bases at V and 2 bases at J; junction bases unmatched: 3. Germline loops: CDR1 SGHTS, CDR2 YDEGEE. CDR3 DNA sequence: TGTGCCAGCAGATCGGGACTAGCGGCCTACAATGAGCAGTTCTTC. Its translation is CASRSGLAAYNEQFF. The whole variable domain, remainder taken from reference TRBV5-8 and TRBJ2-1, is EAGVTQSPTHLIKTRGQQATLRCSPISGHTSVYWYQQALGLGLQFLLWYDEGEERNRGNFPPRFSGRQFPNYSSELNVNALELEDSALYLCASRSGLAAYNEQFFGPGTRLTVL.

The genes are TRBV5-1 and TRBJ2-3; D call uncertain. The CDR3 extends over 15 amino acids. CDR1 and CDR2 (germline): SGHRS, YFSETQ. The V gene lost 0 bases and the J gene lost 0 bases, with 8 bases spanning the gap. The DNA of the CDR3 is TGCGCCAGCAGCTTGGCCGTGGGCAGCACAGATACGCAGTATTTT. This gives the protein CASSLAVGSTDTQYF.

This chain joins TRBV7-8 and TRBJ1-5; possible D gene TRBD1, 5 bases. Germline CDR1 SGHVS, CDR2 FQNEAQ. This CDR3 comprises 14 residues. V shed 5 bases and J shed 7 bases, with 15 bases lying between them. The CDR3 loop is CASSLRQSEQPQHF. The DNA for the CDR3 is TGTGCCAGCAGCCTAAGACAGAGTGAACAGCCCCAGCATTTT.

CDR3 sequence: CASRTGGSYEQYF. The CDR3 nucleotides read TGTGCCAGCAGAACAGGGGGTAGCTACGAGCAGTACTTC. The chain joins TRBV28 to TRBJ2-7; the match to TRBD1 covers 8 bases. CDR1 is MDHEN and CDR2 is SYDVKM in the germline V gene. This CDR3 is 13 amino acids long. With 6 bases clipped from V and 3 bases from J, the junction kept 4 bases outside the gene matches. Using reference TRBV28 and TRBJ2-7 for the parts outside the CDR3, the full variable domain is DVKVTQSSRYLVKRTGEKVFLECVQDMDHENMFWYRQDPGLGLRLIYFSYDVKMKEKGDIPEGYSVSREKKERFSLILESASTNQTSMYLCASRTGGSYEQYFGPGTRLTVT.

This chain uses TRBV10-2 with TRBJ2-1; 7 bases map to TRBD1. Unmatched junction bases numbered 6, after V lost 10 bases and J lost 0 bases. CDR1 and CDR2 (germline): WSHSY, SAAADI. The CDR3 length is 14 residues. The CDR3 region is CAILDRSSYNEQFF. The CDR3 DNA sequence: TGCGCCATCTTGGACAGGTCCTCCTACAATGAGCAGTTCTTC.

This chain uses TRBV19 with TRBJ1-4; possible D gene TRBD1, 5 bases. Germline lookup yields CDR1 LNHDA and CDR2 SQIVND (reference sequence). The CDR3 length is 13 residues. The V gene lost 3 bases and the J gene lost 4 bases, with 6 bases spanning the gap. CDR3 amino acids: CASSIRVNEKLFF. Here the CDR3 DNA reads TGTGCCAGTAGTATCAGGGTTAATGAAAAACTGTTTTTT.

The chain combines TRBV5-6 with TRBJ1-5; 8 bases are a match to TRBD1. The germline gives CDR1 SGHDT, CDR2 YYEEEE. The V gene end was trimmed by 4 bases and the J gene end by 1 base; junction bases not matched to a gene: 7. This CDR3 region has 16 residues. DNA for the CDR3: TGTGCCAGCAGCGTTCAGGGGGCGGCGAGCAATCAGCCCCAGCATTTT. Its translation: CASSVQGAASNQPQHF.

The rearrangement joins TRBV6-5 to TRBJ1-2; tentatively, D is TRBD1 (5 bases). V was trimmed by 2 bases and J by 4 bases, leaving 8 bases between them. Germline V gene lookup returns CDR1 MNHEY and CDR2 SVGAGI. This CDR3 contains 13 residues. The CDR3 sequence is CASSYGGSYGYTF. CDR3 nucleotides: TGTGCCAGCAGTTACGGGGGGTCCTATGGCTACACCTTC.

This sequence joins TRBV5-1 and TRBJ1-2; 7 bases map to TRBD1. The CDR3 contains 14 residues. Germline-derived CDR1 and CDR2 are SGHRS and YFSETQ. The J segment lost 4 bases and the V segment lost 4 bases, leaving 7 bases of the junction unmatched. In nucleotides, the CDR3 is TGCGCCAGCAGCCATGAGGGACAGTCCTATGGCTACACCTTC. This gives the protein CASSHEGQSYGYTF.

V gene TRBV7-9 combines with J gene TRBJ2-2; tentative D call: TRBD1 (6 bases). Trimming pared 4 bases from V and 3 bases from J, leaving 12 bases between. Germline-derived CDR1 and CDR2 are SEHNR and FQNEAQ (reference sequence). This CDR3 spans 15 amino acids. The CDR3 is CASSSKQGHTGELFF. Written as DNA, the CDR3 is TGTGCCAGCAGCTCCAAACAGGGACACACCGGGGAGCTGTTTTTT.

This rearrangement joins TRBV24-1 to TRBJ2-1; 8 bases fit TRBD2. Germline assignment: CDR1 KGHDR and CDR2 SFDVKD. V lost 5 bases, J lost 8 bases, and 7 bases stayed unmatched. This CDR3 spans 14 amino acids. The CDR3 protein is CATSASGGLYEQFF. DNA for the CDR3: TGTGCCACCAGTGCTTCGGGGGGGCTGTATGAGCAGTTCTTC.

The J gene is TRBJ1-3, the V gene TRBV4-1; D not certain. CDR3 length equals 15 residues. V lost 0 bases and J 1 base, leaving 7 bases between the germline ends. Germline V CDR1 and CDR2: MGHRA, YSYEKL. CDR3 nucleotides: TGCGCCAGCAGCCAAGATCGGGATTCTGGAAACACCATATATTTT. Amino acid sequence: CASSQDRDSGNTIYF.

This chain links TRBV3-1 (or the pseudogene TRBV3-2) with TRBJ2-5, with TRBD1 as a possible D gene (6 bases). The V end lost 5 bases, the J end lost 1 base, and 11 bases lay between the germline ends. Per germline, CDR1 LGHDT and CDR2 YNNKEL (reference sequence). The CDR3 totals 14 residues. The CDR3 region has the DNA TGTGCCAGCAGCTATACAGGGACCCAAGAGACCCAGTACTTC. Amino acids: CASSYTGTQETQYF.

V is TRBV18 and J is TRBJ2-1; D is possibly TRBD2 (6 bases). The CDR3 loop spans 16 amino acids. In germline, CDR1 is KGHSH, CDR2 LQKENI. Trimming cost V 3 bases and J 4 bases, with 16 bases left between them. The CDR3 DNA sequence: TGTGCCAGCTCACCGGGGACTCGGGGTTTTTACAATGAGCAGTTCTTC. It translates to CASSPGTRGFYNEQFF.

This sequence joins TRBV4-3 and TRBJ2-7, with unresolved D. CDR3 length: 15 amino acids. V lost 0 bases, J lost 1 base, and 10 bases lay in between. Germline V lookup: CDR1 LGHNA, CDR2 YSLEER. The CDR3: CASSQEISVSYEQYF. Here the CDR3 DNA reads TGCGCCAGCAGCCAAGAGATCAGCGTTTCCTACGAGCAGTACTTC.

V gene TRBV27 combines with J gene TRBJ1-6; 8 bases are shared with TRBD1. The CDR3 consists of 19 residues. Losses at the gene ends were 6 bases for V and 0 bases for J; bases not matched to a gene: 13. Germline lookup yields CDR1 MNHEY and CDR2 SMNVEV (reference sequence). The CDR3 DNA follows: TGTGCCAGCAGCCCCGACAGGGGCGGATTAAGCTCCTATAATTCACCCCTCCACTTT. It translates to CASSPDRGGLSSYNSPLHF.

The genes are TRBV7-2 and TRBJ2-1; D is possibly TRBD1 (6 bases). CDR3 size: 15 residues. Germline CDR1 is SGHTA and CDR2 is FQGNSA. Trimming pared 0 bases from V and 4 bases from J, leaving 10 bases between. CDR3 protein: CASSLAGGVYNEQFF. CDR3 sequence (DNA): TGTGCCAGCAGCTTAGCAGGGGGAGTTTACAATGAGCAGTTCTTC.

The V and J genes are TRBV30 and TRBJ1-3; no clear D. Germline-derived CDR1 and CDR2 are GTSNPN and SVGIG (reference sequence). V was clipped by 1 base and J by 0 bases, with 10 bases between them. The CDR3 length is 15 residues. CDR3 residues: CAWSAARFSGNTIYF. In DNA form, the CDR3 reads TGTGCCTGGAGTGCCGCCAGATTCTCTGGAAACACCATATATTTT.